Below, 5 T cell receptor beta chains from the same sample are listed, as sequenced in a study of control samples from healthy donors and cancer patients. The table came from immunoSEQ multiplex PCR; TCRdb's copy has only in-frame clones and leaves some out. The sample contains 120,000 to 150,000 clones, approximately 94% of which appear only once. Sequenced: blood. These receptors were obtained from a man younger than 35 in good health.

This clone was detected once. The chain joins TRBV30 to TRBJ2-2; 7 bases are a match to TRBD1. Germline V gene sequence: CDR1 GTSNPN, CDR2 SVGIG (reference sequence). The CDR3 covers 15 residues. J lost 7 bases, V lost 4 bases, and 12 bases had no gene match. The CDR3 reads CAWTPYGTGVGELFF. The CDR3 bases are TGTGCCTGGACCCCGTACGGAACAGGGGTCGGGGAGCTGTTTTTT.

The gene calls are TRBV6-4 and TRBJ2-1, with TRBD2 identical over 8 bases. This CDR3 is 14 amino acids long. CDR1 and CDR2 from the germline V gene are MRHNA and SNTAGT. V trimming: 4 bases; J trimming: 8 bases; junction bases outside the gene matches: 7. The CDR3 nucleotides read TGTGCCAGCAGTGCGGGAGGGCCAGCGGATGAGCAGTTCTTC. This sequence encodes CASSAGGPADEQFF.

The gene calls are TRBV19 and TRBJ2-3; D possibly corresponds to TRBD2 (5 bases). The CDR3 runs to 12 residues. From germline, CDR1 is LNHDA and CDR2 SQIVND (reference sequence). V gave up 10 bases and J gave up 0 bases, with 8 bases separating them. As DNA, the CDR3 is TGTGCCACCGGACTGAGCACAGATACGCAGTATTTT. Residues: CATGLSTDTQYF. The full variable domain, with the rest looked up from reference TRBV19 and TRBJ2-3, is DGGITQSPKYLFRKEGQNVTLSCEQNLNHDAMYWYRQDPGQGLRLIYYSQIVNDFQKGDIAEGYSVSREKKESFPLTVTSAQKNPTAFYLCATGLSTDTQYFGPGTRLTVL.

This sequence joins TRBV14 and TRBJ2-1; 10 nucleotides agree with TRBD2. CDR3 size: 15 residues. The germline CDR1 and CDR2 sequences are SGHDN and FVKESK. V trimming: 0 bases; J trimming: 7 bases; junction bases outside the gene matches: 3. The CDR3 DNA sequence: TGTGCCAGCAGCCAAGAACTAGCGGGACGGAATGAGCAGTTCTTC. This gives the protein CASSQELAGRNEQFF.

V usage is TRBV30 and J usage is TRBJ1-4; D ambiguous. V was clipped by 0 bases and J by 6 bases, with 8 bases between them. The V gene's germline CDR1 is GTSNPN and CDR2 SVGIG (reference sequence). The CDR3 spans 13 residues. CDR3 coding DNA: TGTGCCTGGAGTGTAGTCCGAGATGAAAAACTGTTTTTT. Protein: CAWSVVRDEKLFF.